A single sample is the source of the 5 T cell receptor beta chains below, sequenced in a study of shared clonotypes between healthy human individuals. Sequenced by immunoSEQ multiplex PCR; TCRdb stores in-frame clones only, minus some. The sample yields about 2.3 million clones, 80% to 95% seen once. The sample was naive CD4+ T cells from PBMCs. The sample's subset: CD45RA+ positively selected. These receptors were obtained from a young man in good health. Some clones in this sample may be carry-over from other donors' samples.

J is TRBJ1-4 and V is TRBV2; possibly TRBD1 for D (6 bases). From germline, CDR1 is SNHLY and CDR2 FYNNEI. The CDR3 runs 14 residues. V was pared by 11 bases and J by 4 bases, with 17 bases between. The CDR3 sequence: CAGHGGVGNEKLFF. The DNA for the CDR3 is TGTGCCGGGCACGGGGGCGTTGGTAATGAAAAACTGTTTTTT. The full variable domain, in which reference TRBV2 and TRBJ1-4 provide the parts outside the CDR3, is EPEVTQTPSHQVTQMGQEVILRCVPISNHLYFYWYRQILGQKVEFLVSFYNNEISEKSEIFDDQFSVERPDGSNFTLKIRSTKLEDSAMYFCAGHGGVGNEKLFFGSGTQLSVL.

The chain has TRBV7-2 and TRBJ2-2; weak D call: TRBD1 (6 bases). V gave up 4 bases and J gave up 5 bases, with 11 bases separating them. Germline CDR1 is SGHTA and CDR2 is FQGNSA. CDR3 length: 14 residues. This CDR3 is CASSYSRGTGELFF. The CDR3, as DNA: TGTGCCAGCAGCTACTCGAGGGGGACCGGGGAGCTGTTTTTT. The whole variable domain, filled in from reference TRBV7-2 and TRBJ2-2, reads GAGVSQSPSNKVTEKGKDVELRCDPISGHTALYWYRQSLGQGLEFLIYFQGNSAPDKSGLPSDRFSAERTGGSVSTLTIQRTQQEDSAVYLCASSYSRGTGELFFGEGSRLTVL.

V and J are TRBV23-1 and TRBJ2-7; D gene uncertain. TRBV23-1 is marked as an open reading frame, function uncertain. The length of the CDR3 is 13 residues. Trimming took off 8 bases at V and 6 bases at J, with 17 bases between the two ends. This CDR3 is CASAVTLWAEQYF. The DNA of the CDR3 is TGCGCCAGCGCCGTCACACTGTGGGCCGAGCAGTACTTC.

This rearrangement joins TRBV5-1 to TRBJ1-4, with 8 bases identical to TRBD1. This CDR3 is built from 14 residues. CDR1 SGHRS and CDR2 YFSETQ come from the germline V gene. V trimming: 5 bases; J trimming: 7 bases; junction bases outside the gene matches: 7. This CDR3 reads CASSWDRQTEKLFF. CDR3 nucleotide sequence: TGCGCCAGCAGTTGGGACAGGCAAACTGAAAAACTGTTTTTT.

The chain links TRBV21-1 to TRBJ2-2. TRBV21-1 is noted as a pseudogene. This CDR3 region has 16 residues. The CDR3 DNA sequence: TGTGCCAGCACGATGCTGGGGGTCGATGGCACCGGGGAGCTGTTTTTT. It is translated as CASTMLGVDGTGELFF.